The sequence of this T cell receptor (beta chain) was determined in a study of blood T cell repertoires in COVID-19 (dated by TCRdb to 2018 to 2021). Regarding the study in general: Samples from collaborators originated in the United States, Italy and Spain and spanned both the acute and convalescent phases of COVID-19. The material from the prospective study consisted of cDNA or gDNA derived from T cells, B-cell-depleted T cells, or PBMCs. Subjects who had been exposed to COVID-19, were actively infected with it, or had recovered from it provided the deeply sampled blood TCRbeta repertoires that made up the dataset. A freely available public database, intended as a resource for researchers studying the immune response to SARS-CoV-2, is where the repertoires were released. The samples were drawn from two sources: the first 160 participants of the ongoing ImmuneRACE study, and over 950 subjects contributed by 6 global collaborators. Sample metadata almost always included a de-identified subject ID, COVID-19 status, age in years and sex. Where available, HLA class I and class II types were obtained from metadata supplied by the sample provider rather than from assay-based typing.

Germline trimming: 4 bases from V, 2 bases from J; junction bases outside gene matches: 11. The CDR3 spans 18 residues, from the cysteine through the phenylalanine. Of all the DNA, just the CDR3 is kept, 54 bases in frame from base 1. As encoded in the germline V gene, CDR1 is SNHLY while CDR2 is FYNNEI. Comments on this clone: The clone's antigen remains unknown. No base qualities exist here, and no much larger clone lies one base off it.

Findings and caveats that apply to the study as a whole: How much clinical and demographic metadata was included differed by source and by participant, and the metadata was provided uncurated.

Participants in the prospective study were aged 18 to 89 years, lived in 24 United States geographic areas, and enrolled through a virtual design. Cohort assignment in the prospective study relied on participant-reported clinical history from a screening survey and a study questionnaire. ImmuneRACE Cohort 3 recovered participants were defined by two consecutive negative NP/OP PCR tests, healthcare professional clearance, or symptom resolution. In the prospective study, mobile phlebotomists collected whole blood, serum and a nasopharyngeal or oropharyngeal swab from each participant. Additional blood draws and questionnaires over an approximately two-month period could optionally be provided by prospective study participants. Prospective study blood samples were shipped either frozen or at room temperature before DNA extraction. TCRbeta CDR3 regions were amplified from genomic DNA using the immunoSEQ Assay, a bias-controlled multiplex PCR. Per the original workflow: Nucleated cell counts per sample were estimated from amplification of reference gene primers within the assay. To quantify the absolute abundance of each unique TCRbeta CDR3 rearrangement, sequence reads were collapsed and filtered. For each sample, productive Simpson clonality was calculated as the square root of Simpson's diversity index over productive rearrangements. The table comes from immuneACCESS by way of TCRdb, which keeps in-frame sequences with V and J called. Part of the clones is missing from these tables; in studies checked, under half for an unresolved V gene and the rest for unknown reasons. For V, J and clone size, that table is used; D and trimming come from the DNA. The sample profile shows fewer than 200,000 clones; about 86% of them were found once. Around 7% of the sample is held by the ten biggest clonotypes.

This TCR was recovered from a man between 45 and 60 years old who had recovered from COVID-19. Sequencing was performed on PBMCs or T cells enriched from blood (not recorded which). This chain joins TRBV2 to TRBJ2-3, and 11 junctional nucleotides match TRBD2. Here the CDR3 is given as CASSAFIAGGIVTDTQYF. The DNA reads TGTGCCAGCAGTGCGTTTATAGCGGGGGGGATTGTCACAGATACGCAGTATTTT.